These 17 T cell receptor beta chains were all obtained from the same sample, sequenced in a study of blood T cell repertoires in COVID-19. Repertoires were generated with immunoSEQ multiplex PCR, while TCRdb's copy carries only in-frame clones and drops some. The table includes tens of thousands of clones, 88% detected once. Sample: peripheral blood. These receptors all stem from a man between 50 and 59 years old with acute or convalescent COVID-19.

The chain combines TRBV6-6 with TRBJ1-5, with D unclear. Germline V lookup: CDR1 MNHNY, CDR2 SVGAGI (reference sequence). The CDR3 contains 14 residues. V was clipped by 5 bases and J by 9 bases, with 17 bases between them. In nucleotides, the CDR3 is TGTGCCAGCAGTCCCTCCGGGAGGGAATGGCCCCAGCATTTT. It specifies CASSPSGREWPQHF.

V gene TRBV7-2 combines with J gene TRBJ2-2; 7 bases map to TRBD1. V shed 8 bases and J 2 bases; nucleotides not matched to a gene: 5. CDR3 size: 14 residues. Germline V gene sequence: CDR1 SGHTA, CDR2 FQGNSA. CDR3 residues: CASLRDRNTGELFF. DNA of the CDR3: TGTGCCAGCTTACGGGACAGAAACACCGGGGAGCTGTTTTTT. The entire variable domain, with the rest obtained from reference TRBV7-2 and TRBJ2-2, is as follows: GAGVSQSPSNKVTEKGKDVELRCDPISGHTALYWYRQSLGQGLEFLIYFQGNSAPDKSGLPSDRFSAERTGGSVSTLTIQRTQQEDSAVYLCASLRDRNTGELFFGEGSRLTVL.

This chain uses TRBV18 with TRBJ2-1, with no clear D. The germline V gene has CDR1 KGHSH and CDR2 LQKENI. CDR3 length: 15 residues. Trimming removed 1 base at V and 8 bases at J, with 15 bases between. Written as DNA, the CDR3 is TGTGCCAGCTCACCACGGGTGGCAGGCTCGGATGAGCAGTTCTTC. Translating it yields CASSPRVAGSDEQFF.

V and J are TRBV9 and TRBJ2-3; D remains unclear. The germline V gene encodes CDR1 SGDLS and CDR2 YYNGEE. V shed 1 base and J shed 1 base, with 10 bases lying between them. The CDR3 totals 15 residues. CDR3 in amino acids: CASSVIMAGTDTQYF. CDR3 bases: TGTGCCAGCAGCGTAATCATGGCCGGCACAGATACGCAGTATTTT.

The chain couples TRBV6-4 to TRBJ1-5; TRBD1 aligns across 8 bases. The CDR3 totals 14 residues. The ends lost 5 bases at V and 4 bases at J; junction bases unmatched: 4. Looked up from germline, CDR1 is MRHNA and CDR2 is SNTAGT. The CDR3 coding sequence is TGTGCCAGCAGTCAGGGGGCGCGGAATCAGCCCCAGCATTTT. It yields the protein CASSQGARNQPQHF.

This clone occurred once. The chain employs TRBV12-3 or TRBV12-4 and TRBJ1-2, with D perhaps matching TRBD1 (6 bases). This CDR3 region has 12 residues. V gave up 6 bases and J gave up 8 bases, with 13 bases separating them. The CDR3 reads CASRLRGKGYTF. The CDR3 nucleotides read TGTGCCAGCAGGCTTAGGGGGAAGGGCTACACCTTC.

The V gene is TRBV6-6, the J gene TRBJ2-7; 8 nucleotides agree with TRBD1. Per germline, CDR1 MNHNY and CDR2 SVGAGI (reference sequence). The length of the CDR3 is 15 residues. Trimming at V came to 2 bases and at J to 6 bases, leaving 9 bases not matched to a gene. CDR3 sequence reads: CASSYGPRTGIEQYF. CDR3 nucleotides: TGTGCCAGCAGTTACGGACCACGGACAGGGATCGAGCAGTACTTC.

The CDR3 nucleotides are TGTGCCAGCAGTTCCGGAGGGGCCCGGTGGGATACGCAGTATTTT. The encoded protein is CASSSGGARWDTQYF. The V call is TRBV28, the J call TRBJ2-3; the D gene is possibly TRBD2 (6 bases). The CDR3 is 15 amino acids. Trimming stripped 4 bases from V and 6 bases from J, with 17 bases between. CDR1 and CDR2 (germline): MDHEN, SYDVKM.

The rearrangement uses TRBV9 and TRBJ2-1, with TRBD2 as a possible D gene (5 bases). V lost 0 bases and J lost 4, with 17 bases in between. The CDR3 loop spans 17 amino acids. Per the germline V gene, CDR1 is SGDLS and CDR2 is YYNGEE. CDR3 DNA: TGTGCCAGCAGCGTAGTCGGAGGCCCTAGATCATACAATGAGCAGTTCTTC. Its translation: CASSVVGGPRSYNEQFF.

V usage is TRBV27 and J usage is TRBJ1-5; TRBD1 matches 7 bases. Germline V lookup: CDR1 MNHEY, CDR2 SMNVEV (reference sequence). The CDR3 is 15 amino acids. Trimming cost V 6 bases and J 0 bases; bases outside gene matches: 5. The CDR3 sequence: CASRRTGSSNQPQHF. As DNA, the CDR3 is TGTGCCAGCAGAAGGACAGGAAGTAGCAATCAGCCCCAGCATTTT.

The chain links TRBV27 to TRBJ1-5, with D maybe TRBD1 (5 bases). CDR1 is MNHEY, CDR2 SMNVEV, per germline (reference sequence). The germline V and J ends were trimmed by 2 bases and 0 bases, with 8 bases remaining between them. The CDR3 length is 15 residues. CDR3 in amino acids: CASSLQGFSNQPQHF. The CDR3 DNA reads as TGTGCCAGCAGTTTACAGGGTTTTAGCAATCAGCCCCAGCATTTT.

V is TRBV24-1 and J is TRBJ2-1; D perhaps matches TRBD2 (6 bases). Germline values: CDR1 KGHDR, CDR2 SFDVKD. V lost 3 bases and J lost 0, with 17 bases in between. The CDR3 covers 18 residues. CDR3 DNA: TGTGCCACCAGTGATGGCCGAGCGGGTATAAGCTCCTACAATGAGCAGTTCTTC. Amino acids: CATSDGRAGISSYNEQFF.

The chain joins TRBV12-5 to TRBJ1-1; D is uncertain. CDR1 and CDR2 from the germline V gene are LGHNT and FRNRAP. The V end lost 5 bases, the J end lost 5 bases, and 9 bases lay between the germline ends. The CDR3 has 12 residues. CDR3 coding DNA: TGTGCTAGTGGTATACGGGGAACTGAAGCTTTCTTT. This encodes CASGIRGTEAFF.

This sequence joins TRBV11-2 and TRBJ2-5; perhaps TRBD1 as D (6 bases). Trimming took 1 base from V and 2 from J, leaving 14 bases between them. The CDR3 sequence is 16 residues long. Germline CDR1 and CDR2: SGHAT and FQNNGV. The CDR3 nucleotides read TGTGCCAGCAGCTTAGGAAGGACAGCCGGGCAAGAGACCCAGTACTTC. Its translation is CASSLGRTAGQETQYF. Combining the CDR3 with reference TRBV11-2 and TRBJ2-5 gives the whole variable domain EAGVAQSPRYKIIEKRQSVAFWCNPISGHATLYWYQQILGQGPKLLIQFQNNGVVDDSQLPKDRFSAERLKGVDSTLKIQPAKLEDSAVYLCASSLGRTAGQETQYFGPGTRLLVL.

This clone has just one count. The chain couples TRBV9 to TRBJ2-7; 14 bases are a match to TRBD2. V was clipped by 3 bases and J by 7 bases; unmatched bases: 6. CDR1 and CDR2 from the germline V gene are SGDLS and YYNGEE. CDR3 length equals 15 residues. The CDR3 loop reads CASSAGLAGAEEQYF. In nucleotides, the CDR3 is TGTGCCAGCAGCGCGGGACTAGCGGGAGCGGAAGAGCAGTACTTC.

The genes are TRBV28 and TRBJ1-1; D gene ambiguous. The V and J ends lost 6 bases and 12 bases respectively, with 14 bases between them. The CDR3 contains 11 residues. The germline CDR1 and CDR2 sequences are MDHEN and SYDVKM. Here the CDR3 reads CASSSLFRTFF. The CDR3 DNA reads as TGTGCCAGCAGCTCTTTATTTAGAACTTTCTTT.

The CDR3: CASGITGDPYEQYF. In DNA form, the CDR3 reads TGTGCCAGTGGTATTACAGGGGATCCCTACGAGCAGTACTTC. The rearrangement links TRBV21-1 to TRBJ2-7; whether TRBD1, the table's D call, matches the DNA was not checked. TRBV21-1 is a listed pseudogene. This CDR3 spans 14 amino acids.